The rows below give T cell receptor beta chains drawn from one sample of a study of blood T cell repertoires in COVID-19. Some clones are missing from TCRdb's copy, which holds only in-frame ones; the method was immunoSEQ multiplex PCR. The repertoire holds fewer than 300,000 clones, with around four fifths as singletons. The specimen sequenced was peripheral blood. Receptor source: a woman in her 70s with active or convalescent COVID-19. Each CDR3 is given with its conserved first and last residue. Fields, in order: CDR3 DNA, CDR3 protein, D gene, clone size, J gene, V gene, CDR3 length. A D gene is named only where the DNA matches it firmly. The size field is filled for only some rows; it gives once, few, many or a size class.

cdr3_nt: TGTGCCAGCAGCCCAGCGGGGGGCGACACAGATACGCAGTATTTT; cdr3_aa: CASSPAGGDTDTQYF; d_call: TRBD2; clone_size: NA; j_call: TRBJ2-3; v_call: TRBV5-6; cdr3_length: 15
cdr3_nt: TGCGCCAGCAGCCCGACAGGGCTACCCCCCGGGACCCAGTACTTC; cdr3_aa: CASSPTGLPPGTQYF; d_call: TRBD1; clone_size: NA; j_call: TRBJ2-5; v_call: TRBV5-1; cdr3_length: 15
cdr3_nt: TGTGCCAGCAGTTTAGGGACTAGCGGGAGGGCTGACAATGAGCAGTTCTTC; cdr3_aa: CASSLGTSGRADNEQFF; d_call: TRBD2; clone_size: NA; j_call: TRBJ2-1; v_call: TRBV28; cdr3_length: 17
cdr3_nt: TGTGCCAGCAGCTTCATAGCGGGAGGGGTCGTCGAGCAGTACTTC; cdr3_aa: CASSFIAGGVVEQYF; d_call: TRBD2; clone_size: NA; j_call: TRBJ2-7; v_call: TRBV7-9; cdr3_length: 15
cdr3_nt: TGTGCCAGCACCCCCCGGACAGGCTCTAATGAAAAACTGTTTTTT; cdr3_aa: CASTPRTGSNEKLFF; d_call: TRBD1; clone_size: NA; j_call: TRBJ1-4; v_call: TRBV7-2; cdr3_length: 15
cdr3_nt: TGTGCCAGCTCACGACCGGCTAGCGGGAGTGAGACCCAGTACTTC; cdr3_aa: CASSRPASGSETQYF; d_call: TRBD2; clone_size: NA; j_call: TRBJ2-5; v_call: TRBV18; cdr3_length: 15
cdr3_nt: TGTGCCAGCAGCTTAATCCCTGCAGGGCCCACTGAAGCTTTCTTT; cdr3_aa: CASSLIPAGPTEAFF; d_call: NA; clone_size: once; j_call: TRBJ1-1; v_call: TRBV11-2; cdr3_length: 15
cdr3_nt: TGTGCCATCAGTGACCGGGGTAACACTGAAGCTTTCTTT; cdr3_aa: CAISDRGNTEAFF; d_call: NA; clone_size: NA; j_call: TRBJ1-1; v_call: TRBV10-3; cdr3_length: 13
cdr3_nt: TGTGCCAGCAGCCGGGACAGGGGTACCTACGAGCAGTACTTC; cdr3_aa: CASSRDRGTYEQYF; d_call: TRBD1; clone_size: few; j_call: TRBJ2-7; v_call: TRBV6-5; cdr3_length: 14
cdr3_nt: TGTGCCAGCAGCCTCCTAGCGGGAGAGATCTTC; cdr3_aa: CASSLLAGEIF; d_call: TRBD2; clone_size: NA; j_call: TRBJ2-1; v_call: TRBV5-6; cdr3_length: 11
cdr3_nt: TGCAGCGTTGATGACAGTAGCGGGGGGTTTGTAGAGACCCAGTACTTC; cdr3_aa: CSVDDSSGGFVETQYF; d_call: TRBD2; clone_size: NA; j_call: TRBJ2-5; v_call: TRBV29-1; cdr3_length: 16